This T cell receptor (beta chain) was sequenced in a study of blood T cell repertoires in COVID-19. Assay: immunoSEQ multiplex PCR; the TCRdb copy retains only in-frame clones and omits some. The sample has 180,000 or so clones, more than 80% seen once. CDR3 size: 15 residues. The germline gives CDR1 ENHRY, CDR2 SYGVKD. V was pared by 2 bases and J by 0 bases, with 9 bases between. The chain couples TRBV10-3 to TRBJ2-3; D is perhaps TRBD2 (6 bases). The TCR originated in a woman aged 60-70 years with acute or convalescent COVID-19. Specimen: peripheral blood. The CDR3 region is CAISEGGKSTDTQYF. CDR3 nucleotides: TGTGCCATCAGTGAGGGCGGGAAGAGCACAGATACGCAGTATTTT.